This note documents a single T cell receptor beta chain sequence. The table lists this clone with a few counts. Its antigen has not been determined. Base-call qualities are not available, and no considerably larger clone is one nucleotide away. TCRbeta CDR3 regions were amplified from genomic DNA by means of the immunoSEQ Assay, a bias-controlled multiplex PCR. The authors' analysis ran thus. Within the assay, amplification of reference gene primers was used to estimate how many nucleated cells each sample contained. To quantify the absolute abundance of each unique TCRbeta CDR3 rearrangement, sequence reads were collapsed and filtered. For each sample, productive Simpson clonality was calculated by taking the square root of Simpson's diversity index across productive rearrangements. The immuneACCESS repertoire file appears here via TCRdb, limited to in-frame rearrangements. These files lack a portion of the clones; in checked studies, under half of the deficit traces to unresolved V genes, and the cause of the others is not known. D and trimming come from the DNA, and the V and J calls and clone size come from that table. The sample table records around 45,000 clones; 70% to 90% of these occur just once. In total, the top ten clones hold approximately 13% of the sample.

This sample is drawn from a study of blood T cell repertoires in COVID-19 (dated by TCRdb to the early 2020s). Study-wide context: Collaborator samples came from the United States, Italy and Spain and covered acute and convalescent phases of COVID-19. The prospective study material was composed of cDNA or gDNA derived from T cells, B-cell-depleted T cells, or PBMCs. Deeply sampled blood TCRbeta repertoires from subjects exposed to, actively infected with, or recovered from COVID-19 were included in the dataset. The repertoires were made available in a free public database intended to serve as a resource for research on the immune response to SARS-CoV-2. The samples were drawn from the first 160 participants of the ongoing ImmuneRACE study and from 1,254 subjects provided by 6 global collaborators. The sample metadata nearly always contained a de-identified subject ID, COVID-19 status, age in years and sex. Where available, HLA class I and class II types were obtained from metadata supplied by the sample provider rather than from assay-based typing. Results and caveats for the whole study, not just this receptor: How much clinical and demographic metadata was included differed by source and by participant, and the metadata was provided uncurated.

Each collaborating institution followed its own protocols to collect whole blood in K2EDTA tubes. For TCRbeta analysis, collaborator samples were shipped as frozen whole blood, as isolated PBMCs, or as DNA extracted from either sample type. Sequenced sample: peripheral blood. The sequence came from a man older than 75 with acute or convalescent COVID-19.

In nucleotide form, the sequence is TGTGCCACCTCAGGGAACACCATATATTTT. This translates into CATSGNTIYF. The chain joins TRBV7-9 to TRBJ1-3; a weak D assignment points to TRBD1 (5 bases agree). Based on the germline V gene (reference sequence), the CDR1 and CDR2 sequences are SEHNR and FQNEAQ. V is pared back by 10 bases and J by 7 bases, with 8 bases lying between the germline termini. CDR3 length: 10 amino acids, cysteine to phenylalanine. Left in the record is the CDR3 DNA by itself, 30 bases read in frame from the first base.